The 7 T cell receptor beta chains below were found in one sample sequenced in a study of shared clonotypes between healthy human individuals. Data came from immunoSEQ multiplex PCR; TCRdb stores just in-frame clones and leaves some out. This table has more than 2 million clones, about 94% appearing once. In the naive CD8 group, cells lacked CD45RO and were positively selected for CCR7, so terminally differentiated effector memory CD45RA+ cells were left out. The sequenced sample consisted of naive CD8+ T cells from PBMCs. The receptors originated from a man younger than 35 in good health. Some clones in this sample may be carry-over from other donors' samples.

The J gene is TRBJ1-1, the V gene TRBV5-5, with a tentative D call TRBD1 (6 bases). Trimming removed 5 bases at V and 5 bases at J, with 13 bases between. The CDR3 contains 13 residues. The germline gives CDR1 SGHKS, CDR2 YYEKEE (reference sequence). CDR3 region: CASSPGGRTEAFF. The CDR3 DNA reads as TGTGCCAGCAGTCCCGGGGGGCGGACTGAAGCTTTCTTT.

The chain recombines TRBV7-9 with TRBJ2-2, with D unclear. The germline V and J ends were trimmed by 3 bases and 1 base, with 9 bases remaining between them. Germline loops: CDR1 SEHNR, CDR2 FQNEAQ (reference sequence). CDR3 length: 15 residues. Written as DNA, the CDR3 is TGTGCCAGCAGCTTCTCGGGTCTGAACACCGGGGAGCTGTTTTTT. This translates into CASSFSGLNTGELFF.

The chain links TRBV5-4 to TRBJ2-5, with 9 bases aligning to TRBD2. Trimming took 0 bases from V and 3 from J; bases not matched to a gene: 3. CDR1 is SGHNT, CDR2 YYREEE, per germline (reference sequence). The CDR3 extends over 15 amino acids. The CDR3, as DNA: TGTGCCAGCAGCTTGGGACTAGCGGTTGAAGAGACCCAGTACTTC. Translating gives CASSLGLAVEETQYF.

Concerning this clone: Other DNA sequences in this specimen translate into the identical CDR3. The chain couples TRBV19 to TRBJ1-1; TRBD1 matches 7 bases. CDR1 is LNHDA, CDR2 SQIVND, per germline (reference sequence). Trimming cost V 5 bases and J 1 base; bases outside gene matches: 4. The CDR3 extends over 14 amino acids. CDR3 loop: CASSVRDRNTEAFF. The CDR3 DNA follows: TGTGCCAGTAGTGTCCGGGACAGGAACACTGAAGCTTTCTTT.

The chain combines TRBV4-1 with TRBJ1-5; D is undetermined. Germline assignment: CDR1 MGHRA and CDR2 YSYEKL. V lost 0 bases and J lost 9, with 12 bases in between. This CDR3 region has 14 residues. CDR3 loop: CASSQDAPTGPQHF. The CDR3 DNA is TGCGCCAGCAGCCAAGATGCCCCAACGGGGCCCCAGCATTTT.

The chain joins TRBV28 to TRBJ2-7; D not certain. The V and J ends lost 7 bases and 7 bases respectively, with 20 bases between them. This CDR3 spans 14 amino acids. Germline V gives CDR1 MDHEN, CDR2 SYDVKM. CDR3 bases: TGTGCCAGCACCTTTCTCGATTCCCCGAAGGAGCAGTACTTC. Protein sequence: CASTFLDSPKEQYF.

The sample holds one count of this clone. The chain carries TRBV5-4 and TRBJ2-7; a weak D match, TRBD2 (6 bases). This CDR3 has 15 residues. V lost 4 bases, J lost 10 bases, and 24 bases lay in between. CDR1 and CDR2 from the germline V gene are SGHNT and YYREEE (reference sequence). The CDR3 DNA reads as TGTGCCAGCAGCCAGCCGGGGACTCCCATTTTCGGACAGTACTTC. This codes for CASSQPGTPIFGQYF.